This T cell receptor beta chain was sequenced during a study of cytomegalovirus exposure and HLA in healthy donors. The CDR3 contains 17 residues. From germline, CDR1 is SEHNR and CDR2 FQNEAQ (reference sequence). V was clipped by 1 base and J by 0 bases, with 13 bases between them. Though nominally healthy at sampling, donors likely had unrecorded immune exposures. As concerns this clone: Antigen unknown.

General study points: Investigators reported 164 TCR beta chains as tied to cytomegalovirus. Across donors, presence/absence analyses took sequencing depth to be roughly uniform.

PCR primers comprised 60 Vbeta and 13 Jbeta primers. Some clones are missing from TCRdb's copy, which holds only in-frame ones; the method was immunoSEQ multiplex PCR. The table shows around 190,000 clones, with more than 85% occurring only once. Specimen: PBMCs. This sequence was found in a woman in her late teens or twenties in good health and CMV-seronegative. The chain couples TRBV7-9 to TRBJ1-3; D is ambiguous. The CDR3 loop is CASSLGGGQLSGNTIYF. DNA of the CDR3: TGTGCCAGCAGCTTAGGAGGAGGCCAACTCTCTGGAAACACCATATATTTT.